The rows below give T cell receptor beta chains drawn from one sample of a study of blood T cell repertoires in COVID-19. Repertoires were generated with immunoSEQ multiplex PCR, while TCRdb's copy carries only in-frame clones and drops some. The table includes approximately 59,000 clones, about 80% detected once. The material sequenced was peripheral blood. The source is a woman aged 80 or over with acute or convalescent COVID-19. The CDR3 runs from the conserved cysteine through the conserved F or W. D genes are given only for firm matches. A clone size is listed for some rows: how often the clone was seen (once, few, many), or a class if it is expanded.

j_call: TRBJ1-5; v_call: TRBV9; d_call: .; clone_size: few; cdr3_nt: TGTGCCAGCAGCGTAGGGGGAGGTATCAATCAGCCCCAGCATTTT; cdr3_aa: CASSVGGGINQPQHF
j_call: TRBJ2-1; v_call: TRBV5-1; d_call: TRBD2; clone_size: .; cdr3_nt: TGCGCCAGCAGCTCCGGGGGTCGACTAGCGGAGATATTCGGGGAGCAGTTCTTC; cdr3_aa: CASSSGGRLAEIFGEQFF
j_call: TRBJ1-2; v_call: TRBV11-2; d_call: .; clone_size: few; cdr3_nt: TGTGCCAGCAGCTCACAAGCTAACTATGGCTACACCTTC; cdr3_aa: CASSSQANYGYTF
j_call: TRBJ1-1; v_call: TRBV7-2; d_call: .; clone_size: .; cdr3_nt: TGTGCCAGCAGAAAGCCTAGCACTGAAGCTTTCTTT; cdr3_aa: CASRKPSTEAFF
j_call: TRBJ1-1; v_call: TRBV5-1; d_call: TRBD1; clone_size: .; cdr3_nt: TGCGCCAGCAGCTTCCGGACAGGGGGGGAAGGTGAAGCTTTCTTT; cdr3_aa: CASSFRTGGEGEAFF
j_call: TRBJ2-7; v_call: TRBV25-1; d_call: TRBD1; clone_size: .; cdr3_nt: TGTGCCAGCAGCGCGACCGGGACAGGGGGCCTCTTTTACGAGCAGTACTTC; cdr3_aa: CASSATGTGGLFYEQYF
j_call: TRBJ1-5; v_call: TRBV5-8; d_call: TRBD1; clone_size: .; cdr3_nt: TGTGCCAGCAGCCTGGGACAGGGAAGAAATCAGCCCCAGCATTTT; cdr3_aa: CASSLGQGRNQPQHF
j_call: TRBJ2-2; v_call: TRBV28; d_call: TRBD1; clone_size: .; cdr3_nt: TGTGCCAGCAGTCCTTGGGGGACAGGGAACGCCGGGGAGCTGTTTTTT; cdr3_aa: CASSPWGTGNAGELFF
j_call: TRBJ1-6; v_call: TRBV21-1; d_call: .; clone_size: .; cdr3_nt: TGTGCCAGCAGCACCGGACAGGGTGAGAATTCACCCCTCCACTTT; cdr3_aa: CASSTGQGENSPLHF
j_call: TRBJ1-2; v_call: TRBV7-2; d_call: .; clone_size: .; cdr3_nt: TGTGCCTCCGGGACGCGGGGTGGCTATGGCTACACCTTC; cdr3_aa: CASGTRGGYGYTF
j_call: TRBJ2-7; v_call: TRBV6-4; d_call: .; clone_size: .; cdr3_nt: TGTGCGCAGGGGCTTCGTTGCTACGAGCAGTACTTC; cdr3_aa: CAQGLRCYEQYF
j_call: TRBJ1-4; v_call: TRBV30; d_call: .; clone_size: .; cdr3_nt: TGTGCCTCTAACCGGGATTTACTAGATGAAAAACTGTTTTTT; cdr3_aa: CASNRDLLDEKLFF
j_call: TRBJ1-2; v_call: TRBV7-9; d_call: .; clone_size: .; cdr3_nt: TGTGCCAGCAGCTACGATCCAGGGTTTTACGGCTACACCTTC; cdr3_aa: CASSYDPGFYGYTF
j_call: TRBJ1-3; v_call: TRBV19; d_call: .; clone_size: .; cdr3_nt: TGTGCCAGTAGTAATACAGGAGCCGGAAACACCATATATTTT; cdr3_aa: CASSNTGAGNTIYF
j_call: TRBJ2-5; v_call: TRBV5-4; d_call: TRBD1; clone_size: .; cdr3_nt: TGTGCCAGCAGCTCCCAGTCCCGAGGACAGGGAGAGACCCAGTACTTC; cdr3_aa: CASSSQSRGQGETQYF
j_call: TRBJ2-1; v_call: TRBV7-6; d_call: TRBD2; clone_size: .; cdr3_nt: TGTGCCAGCAGCTCGACGGGACTAGCAACCTACAATGAGCAGTTCTTC; cdr3_aa: CASSSTGLATYNEQFF
j_call: TRBJ1-4; v_call: TRBV4-2; d_call: .; clone_size: .; cdr3_nt: TGTGCCAGCAGCCAAGAACCCCCGGGAACTAATGAAAAACTGTTTTTT; cdr3_aa: CASSQEPPGTNEKLFF
j_call: TRBJ2-3; v_call: TRBV20-1; d_call: TRBD2; clone_size: .; cdr3_nt: TGCAGTGCTAGTGCCAGCGGGGATGCAGATACGCAGTATTTT; cdr3_aa: CSASASGDADTQYF
j_call: TRBJ2-1; v_call: TRBV6-2/TRBV6-3; d_call: .; clone_size: .; cdr3_nt: TGTGCCAGCAGTTCTAGCTGGAATGAGCAGTTCTTC; cdr3_aa: CASSSSWNEQFF
j_call: TRBJ2-1; v_call: TRBV28; d_call: .; clone_size: .; cdr3_nt: TGTGCCAGCAGTTTAGGAGACAGCCCCTACAATGAGCAGTTCTTC; cdr3_aa: CASSLGDSPYNEQFF
j_call: TRBJ2-1; v_call: TRBV11-2; d_call: .; clone_size: .; cdr3_nt: TGTGCCAGCAGCTTAGGACTCGGCAGGAGGACGCAGTTCTTC; cdr3_aa: CASSLGLGRRTQFF
j_call: TRBJ2-7; v_call: TRBV28; d_call: TRBD1; clone_size: .; cdr3_nt: TGTGCCAGCAGTTTCCGGGACAGGGGAGACGAGCAGTACTTC; cdr3_aa: CASSFRDRGDEQYF
j_call: TRBJ2-5; v_call: TRBV6-5; d_call: .; clone_size: .; cdr3_nt: TGTGCCAGCAGCACGGACAGATCATTTCAAGAGACCCAGTACTTC; cdr3_aa: CASSTDRSFQETQYF
j_call: TRBJ2-1; v_call: TRBV3-1/TRBV3-2; d_call: .; clone_size: few; cdr3_nt: TGTGCCAGCAGCCAAGAGGGCAGGGTGGCCTACAATGAGCAGTTCTTC; cdr3_aa: CASSQEGRVAYNEQFF
j_call: TRBJ2-5; v_call: TRBV7-2; d_call: TRBD2; clone_size: .; cdr3_nt: TGTGCCAGCACCTATAGCGGGGAGACCCAGTACTTC; cdr3_aa: CASTYSGETQYF
j_call: TRBJ1-2; v_call: TRBV5-1; d_call: .; clone_size: once; cdr3_nt: TGCGCCAGCAGTGTCAGGGCCTCCTATGGCTACACCTTC; cdr3_aa: CASSVRASYGYTF
j_call: TRBJ1-1; v_call: TRBV5-1; d_call: .; clone_size: .; cdr3_nt: TGCGCCAGCAGCCCCACGACAGACATGAACACTGAAGCTTTCTTT; cdr3_aa: CASSPTTDMNTEAFF
j_call: TRBJ1-2; v_call: TRBV29-1; d_call: .; clone_size: .; cdr3_nt: TGCAGCGTTCCAGACAGGAACATTGCTATCTATGGCTACACCTTC; cdr3_aa: CSVPDRNIAIYGYTF
j_call: TRBJ1-3; v_call: TRBV13; d_call: .; clone_size: .; cdr3_nt: TGTGCCAGCACGAGGGAGGGGTCTGGAAACACCATATATTTT; cdr3_aa: CASTREGSGNTIYF
j_call: TRBJ2-2; v_call: TRBV19; d_call: .; clone_size: .; cdr3_nt: TGTGCCAGTAGTAGGACACCGCCCACCGGGGAGCTGTTTTTT; cdr3_aa: CASSRTPPTGELFF
j_call: TRBJ2-3; v_call: TRBV11-1; d_call: .; clone_size: .; cdr3_nt: TGTGCCAGCAGCTTAGCCCTTCTCGATACGCAGTATTTT; cdr3_aa: CASSLALLDTQYF
j_call: TRBJ2-5; v_call: TRBV19; d_call: TRBD2; clone_size: .; cdr3_nt: TGTGCCAGTAGTATAAAATCGGGAGGGGGACAGACCCAGTACTTC; cdr3_aa: CASSIKSGGGQTQYF
j_call: TRBJ2-1; v_call: TRBV5-1; d_call: .; clone_size: .; cdr3_nt: TGCGCCAGCAGCCATAGCGGCCTCAATGAGCAGTTCTTC; cdr3_aa: CASSHSGLNEQFF
j_call: TRBJ1-4; v_call: TRBV28; d_call: TRBD1; clone_size: .; cdr3_nt: TGTGCCAGCAGGGGGACAGGGGGCTTTAGTGAAAAACTGTTTTTT; cdr3_aa: CASRGTGGFSEKLFF
j_call: TRBJ1-2; v_call: TRBV5-6; d_call: TRBD1; clone_size: .; cdr3_nt: TGTGCCAGCAGCCTGGGGACAGGGATGAAAGTCTATGGCTACACCTTC; cdr3_aa: CASSLGTGMKVYGYTF
j_call: TRBJ1-2; v_call: TRBV7-3; d_call: TRBD1; clone_size: .; cdr3_nt: TGTGCCAGCAGCTCCTCCGGGACAGGGGGCGGATTAGGTTATGGCTACACCTTC; cdr3_aa: CASSSSGTGGGLGYGYTF
j_call: TRBJ2-3; v_call: TRBV20-1; d_call: .; clone_size: .; cdr3_nt: TGCAGTGCTAGTAAACAATTTCCCACAGATACGCAGTATTTT; cdr3_aa: CSASKQFPTDTQYF
j_call: TRBJ1-5; v_call: TRBV18; d_call: .; clone_size: .; cdr3_nt: TGTGCCAGCTCATCCGGGGGGGGGAAAAGCAATCAGCCCCAGCATTTT; cdr3_aa: CASSSGGGKSNQPQHF
j_call: TRBJ2-1; v_call: TRBV4-2; d_call: TRBD2; clone_size: .; cdr3_nt: TGTGCCAGCAGCCCCCTTACGGGAGGGCGCGGCAATGAGCAGTTCTTC; cdr3_aa: CASSPLTGGRGNEQFF
j_call: TRBJ1-1; v_call: TRBV2; d_call: .; clone_size: .; cdr3_nt: TGTGCCAGCATTGATAACGGGAGTGGGAACACTGAAGCTTTCTTT; cdr3_aa: CASIDNGSGNTEAFF
j_call: TRBJ2-2; v_call: TRBV11-3; d_call: .; clone_size: .; cdr3_nt: TGTGCCAGCAGCTTAGAAGGGACTTCGAACACCGGGGAGCTGTTTTTT; cdr3_aa: CASSLEGTSNTGELFF
j_call: TRBJ2-1; v_call: TRBV7-9; d_call: TRBD1; clone_size: once; cdr3_nt: TGTGCCAGCAGCTCATACGGGACAGTCTACAATGAGCAGTTCTTC; cdr3_aa: CASSSYGTVYNEQFF
j_call: TRBJ2-5; v_call: TRBV18; d_call: .; clone_size: .; cdr3_nt: TGTGCCAGCTCACCAAACCAAGCCCCCCTACAAGAGACCCAGTACTTC; cdr3_aa: CASSPNQAPLQETQYF
j_call: TRBJ2-7; v_call: TRBV6-5; d_call: .; clone_size: .; cdr3_nt: TGTGCCAGCAGTCAGAGCCGGGATTACGAGCAGTACTTC; cdr3_aa: CASSQSRDYEQYF